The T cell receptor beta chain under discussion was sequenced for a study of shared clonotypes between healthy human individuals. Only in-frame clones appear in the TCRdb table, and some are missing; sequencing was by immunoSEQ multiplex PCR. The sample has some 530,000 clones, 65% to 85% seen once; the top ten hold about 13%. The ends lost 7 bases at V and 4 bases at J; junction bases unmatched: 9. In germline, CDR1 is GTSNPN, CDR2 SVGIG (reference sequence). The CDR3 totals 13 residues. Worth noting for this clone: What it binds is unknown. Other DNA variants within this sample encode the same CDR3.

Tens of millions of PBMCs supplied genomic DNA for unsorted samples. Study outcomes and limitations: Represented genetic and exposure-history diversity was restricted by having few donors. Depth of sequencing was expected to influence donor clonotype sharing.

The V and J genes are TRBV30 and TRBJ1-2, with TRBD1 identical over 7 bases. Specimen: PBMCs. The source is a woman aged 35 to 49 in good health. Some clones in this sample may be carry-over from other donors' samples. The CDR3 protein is CAFLPGQTYGYTF. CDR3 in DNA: TGTGCCTTCCTCCCGGGACAGACCTATGGCTACACCTTC. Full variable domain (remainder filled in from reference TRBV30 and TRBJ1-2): SQTIHQWPATLVQPVGSPLSLECTVEGTSNPNLYWYRQAAGRGLQLLFYSVGIGQISSEVPQNLSASRPQDRQFILSSKKLLLSDSGFYLCAFLPGQTYGYTFGSGTRLTVV.